This is a list of T cell receptor beta chains from one sample in a study of cytomegalovirus exposure and HLA in healthy donors. Profiled with immunoSEQ multiplex PCR; TCRdb holds only in-frame clones, not every one. The sample has under 150,000 clones; 60% to 85% are singletons. Sequenced input: PBMCs. These TCRs come from a man between 18 and 29 years old in good health and CMV-seronegative. CDR3s include the opening cysteine and the closing phenylalanine or tryptophan. The D gene is left open where the match is weak. The size entry is marked missing in some rows and otherwise reads once, few, many or a size class.

abundance	v_gene	d_gene	j_gene	CDR3nt	CDR3aa
.	TRBV6-5	.	TRBJ2-1	TGTGCCAGCAGCCGAGTTAAGGCAGGGGACAATGAGCAGTTCTTC	CASSRVKAGDNEQFF
.	TRBV6-4	TRBD2	TRBJ2-1	TGTGCCAGCAGTGAAGCGGGAGAGGGGTCGAATGAGCAGTTCTTC	CASSEAGEGSNEQFF
.	TRBV29-1	.	TRBJ1-2	TGCAGCGTTCCTGAAGCCTACGGCTACACCTTC	CSVPEAYGYTF
.	TRBV28	TRBD1	TRBJ1-2	TGTGCCAGCAGTCTGGGGACAGTCCCCTATGGCTACACCTTC	CASSLGTVPYGYTF
once	TRBV5-1	.	TRBJ2-5	TGCGCCAGCAGCTTGGAGTATGGTCCGCGAGAGACCCAGTACTTC	CASSLEYGPRETQYF
.	TRBV5-6	TRBD2	TRBJ2-1	TGTGCCAGCAGCGTTTTTCTAGCGGGGGGTTGGAATGAGCAGTTCTTC	CASSVFLAGGWNEQFF
.	TRBV2	TRBD1	TRBJ1-4	TGTGCCAGCTCACCGGGACAGCTGTATGAAAAACTGTTTTTT	CASSPGQLYEKLFF
.	TRBV5-6	.	TRBJ2-3	TGTGCCAGCAGCTTGGGGGGACAAGGCACAGATACGCAGTATTTT	CASSLGGQGTDTQYF
.	TRBV27	.	TRBJ2-5	TGTGCCAGCAGTATCCTCCGGGACACAGGGACCCAGTACTTC	CASSILRDTGTQYF
.	TRBV11-3	.	TRBJ1-2	TGTGCCAGCAGCTCCCACGCGGGTGGTGGGTACGGCTACACCTTC	CASSSHAGGGYGYTF
.	TRBV6-1	.	TRBJ1-1	TGTGCCAGCAGTGGAGGGGGACAAGAAGCTTTCTTT	CASSGGGQEAFF
.	TRBV2	.	TRBJ1-5	TGTGCCAGCGAGGCGGGGGGCCTCCAGCCCCAGCATTTT	CASEAGGLQPQHF
.	TRBV7-9	TRBD1	TRBJ2-7	TGTGCCAGCAGCCGAGACAGGGCATCGGACGAGCAGTACTTC	CASSRDRASDEQYF
.	TRBV19	TRBD2	TRBJ2-4	TGTGCCAGTAGTATAGATCAGCGGGGGGGGAAAAACATTCAGTACTTC	CASSIDQRGGKNIQYF
.	TRBV15	.	TRBJ2-7	TGTGCCACCAGCAGGGACAGTTTCTACGAGCAGTACTTC	CATSRDSFYEQYF
once	TRBV7-6	TRBD1	TRBJ1-4	TGTGCCAGCAGCAGACGACAGGGGGATGAAAAACTGTTTTTT	CASSRRQGDEKLFF
.	TRBV19	TRBD1	TRBJ1-2	TGTGCCAGTAGAGGAGCGGACAGGGGAGGTGGCTACACCTTC	CASRGADRGGGYTF
.	TRBV10-3	.	TRBJ2-5	TGTGCCACCAGGAGGGAAGAGACCCAGTACTTC	CATRREETQYF
.	TRBV6-6	.	TRBJ2-5	TGTGCCAGCAGACTGGAAGAGACCCAGTACTTC	CASRLEETQYF
few	TRBV28	TRBD1	TRBJ2-7	TGTGCCAGCAGTTCCGACAGGGGGCTACTCGAGCAGTACTTC	CASSSDRGLLEQYF
.	TRBV5-6	.	TRBJ2-1	TGTGCCAGCAGCGTGGAGGGGGCGCCCTACAATGAGCAGTTCTTC	CASSVEGAPYNEQFF
.	TRBV6-1	.	TRBJ1-1	TGTGCCAGCACTGATCTGGAGGGGCAACCAGCTTTCTTT	CASTDLEGQPAFF
.	TRBV12-5	.	TRBJ1-6	TGTGCTAGTGGTTTGACGTCACTTTCACCCCTCCACTTT	CASGLTSLSPLHF
.	TRBV28	TRBD1	TRBJ2-7	TGTGCCAGCAGCACGACAGGGCGGTCCTACGAGCAGTACTTC	CASSTTGRSYEQYF
.	TRBV5-4	TRBD2	TRBJ2-7	TGTGCCAGCAGTTTCCAGACTAGCGGGAGGAACGAGCAGTACTTC	CASSFQTSGRNEQYF
.	TRBV19	.	TRBJ1-5	TGTGCCAGTAGTTCATTGACAGCCGATAATCAGCCCCAGCATTTT	CASSSLTADNQPQHF
.	TRBV10-2	TRBD1	TRBJ1-4	TGCGCCAGCAGGGGGGGACAGACAACTAATGAAAAACTGTTTTTT	CASRGGQTTNEKLFF
.	TRBV7-2	.	TRBJ2-1	TGTGCCAGCAGCCAGGCTATGGGGGGTCGGAATGAGCAGTTCTTC	CASSQAMGGRNEQFF
.	TRBV7-3	TRBD1	TRBJ2-2	TGTGCCAGCAGCTCCGGGACAGGGGCCGGGGAGCTGTTTTTT	CASSSGTGAGELFF
.	TRBV19	TRBD2	TRBJ2-7	TGTGCCAGTAGTATGGGGAGCGGGGGGGTATCTACCGAGCAGTACTTC	CASSMGSGGVSTEQYF
.	TRBV6-5	TRBD2	TRBJ2-1	TGTGCCAGCAGCCTTCTAGCGGGGGACTACAATGAGCAGTTCTTC	CASSLLAGDYNEQFF
.	TRBV29-1	TRBD2	TRBJ2-1	TGCAGCGTACGGGGACTAGCGGGAGTACACCCCGGGTATGAGCAGTTCTTC	CSVRGLAGVHPGYEQFF
.	TRBV19	.	TRBJ2-5	TGTGCCAGTAGTATGGGGTGGGGCGATTACGAGACCCAGTACTTC	CASSMGWGDYETQYF
.	TRBV29-1	.	TRBJ1-1	TGCAGCGTTGATTACGGGGAGAACACTGAAGCTTTCTTT	CSVDYGENTEAFF
.	TRBV27	TRBD1	TRBJ2-2	TGTGCCAGCAGTTTTGGGACAGGCTACACCGGGGAGCTGTTTTTT	CASSFGTGYTGELFF
once	TRBV5-6	.	TRBJ2-1	TGTGCCAGCAGCTTGGGCAGGGGGCAGTTCTTC	CASSLGRGQFF
few	TRBV6-6	.	TRBJ2-3	TGTGCCAGCAGTTCACGGGAGACCGGGGATACGCAGTATTTT	CASSSRETGDTQYF
.	TRBV28	TRBD1	TRBJ1-5	TGTGCCAGCAGTTCCTCGGACAGGGGTATCACCGATCAGCCCCAGCATTTT	CASSSSDRGITDQPQHF
few	TRBV6-5	.	TRBJ2-1	TGTGCCAGCGGGCTGGGCGGGGCCTACAATGAGCAGTTCTTC	CASGLGGAYNEQFF
.	TRBV9	.	TRBJ1-1	TGTGCCAGCAGCGTAGGTGTAGGAGGGTATGCTTTCTTT	CASSVGVGGYAFF
.	TRBV28	.	TRBJ2-7	TGTGCCAGCAGTTTCAGGGGCCATTATTCTTACGAGCAGTACTTC	CASSFRGHYSYEQYF
few	TRBV30	.	TRBJ1-3	TGTGCCTGGAGTGTACTTGGGCAGGGAAACACCATATATTTT	CAWSVLGQGNTIYF
once	TRBV5-4	.	TRBJ1-2	TGTGCCAGCAGCTTGGACGGGTATGGCTACACCTTC	CASSLDGYGYTF
.	TRBV28	TRBD2	TRBJ2-1	TGTGCCAGCAGTTTCTTTTCCCTCGGACTAGCGGGAGGTGGCGAGCAGTTCTTC	CASSFFSLGLAGGGEQFF
.	TRBV6-5	.	TRBJ2-4	TGTGCCAGCAAAGGACGGGGAATCTGGAACATTCAGTACTTC	CASKGRGIWNIQYF
.	TRBV19	.	TRBJ2-2	TGTGCCAGTAGCCCCGTCTCCGGGGAGCTGTTTTTT	CASSPVSGELFF
.	TRBV6-1	.	TRBJ1-1	TGTGCCAGCATTAGAACAGGGCTCACTGAAGCTTTCTTT	CASIRTGLTEAFF
.	TRBV30	.	TRBJ2-5	TGTGCCTGGTCAGCGCCAGAGACCCAGTACTTC	CAWSAPETQYF
.	TRBV7-2	.	TRBJ2-5	TGTGCCAGCAGACAGACTAGGTACCAAGAGACCCAGTACTTC	CASRQTRYQETQYF
.	TRBV5-1	.	TRBJ1-1	TGCGCCAGCAGGATACAGGAGACTAACACTGAAGCTTTCTTT	CASRIQETNTEAFF
.	TRBV27	.	TRBJ1-4	TGTGCCAGCAGTTTCGGTAGGGGTAATGAAAAACTGTTTTTT	CASSFGRGNEKLFF
.	TRBV6-1	TRBD1	TRBJ2-2	TGTGCCAGCAGTGACGGGACAGACACCGGGGAGCTGTTTTTT	CASSDGTDTGELFF
.	TRBV13	TRBD2	TRBJ2-1	TGTGCCAGCAGCCTTAGGGCGGGGGGGTCTTACAATGAGCAGTTCTTC	CASSLRAGGSYNEQFF
.	TRBV16	.	TRBJ1-2	TGTGCCAGCAGCCAATCCACCCAACTGCCGGGGGTCTATGGCTACACCTTC	CASSQSTQLPGVYGYTF
.	TRBV7-9	.	TRBJ1-1	TGTGCCAGCAGCTTAGGATTACGGGAGAACACTGAAGCTTTCTTT	CASSLGLRENTEAFF